Presented here are 25 T cell receptor beta chains from one specimen sequenced in a study of tumor and adjacent non-tumor tissue in lung cancer. Three rounds of nested PCR, following a modified ARM-PCR protocol, produced the TCRbeta library. TCRdb independently ran MiXCR on the multiplex PCR reads; one entry per CDR3 protein. The sample holds around 99,000 distinct CDR3 sequences, roughly 77% seen once. No cell sorting was done before RNA was extracted from the tissue. The sequencing sample was made of lung tumor tissue. The receptors originated from a woman aged 55-69 years with non-small cell lung cancer.

The V gene is TRBV11-2, the J gene TRBJ1-5; the D gene is possibly TRBD1 (5 bases). Germline V CDR1 and CDR2: SGHAT, FQNNGV. The CDR3 has 14 amino acids. V dropped 3 bases and J dropped 3 bases, with 9 bases sitting between them. The CDR3 is CASSFWGYNQPQHF. The CDR3 DNA reads as TGTGCCAGCAGCTTTTGGGGGTACAATCAGCCCCAGCATTTT.

Concerning this clonotype: At one of its ends the junction is not consistent with the germline gene, which may arise from a read error. V is TRBV11-3 and J is TRBJ1-4; D perhaps matches TRBD1 (5 bases). CDR1 is SGHNT, CDR2 YENEEA, per germline. CDR3 length equals 17 residues. This chain's CDR3 is CASGFDSRDATDEKLLF. The CDR3, as DNA: TGTGCCAGCGGCTTTGACAGCCGAGATGCAACTGATGAAAAACTGCTTTTT.

In the case of this clonotype: A much larger clone is a single base away; this may be a read error. The conserved closing phenylalanine or tryptophan is absent in this CDR3, likely reflecting a read error. CDR3 sequence: CSWGGRGSSYEQYI. The CDR3 coding sequence is TGCAGTTGGGGAGGGCGGGGAAGCTCCTACGAGCAGTACATC. The chain is built from TRBV20-1 and TRBJ2-7, with 7 nucleotides matching TRBD2. The J segment lost 0 bases and the V segment lost 8 bases, leaving 10 bases of the junction unmatched. CDR1 DFQATT and CDR2 SNEGSKA come from the germline V gene (reference sequence). The CDR3 covers 14 residues.

This clonotype was observed a single time. The junction and the germline gene differ at one end; a read error may be behind it. The genes are TRBV4-2 and TRBJ2-3; the match to TRBD2 covers 9 bases. This CDR3 contains 18 residues. The germline V gene encodes CDR1 LGHNA and CDR2 YNFKEQ. CDR3 protein: CASNQGYRVAGGTDTQYF. For the CDR3, the DNA is TGTGCCAGCAACCAAGGGTATAGGGTAGCGGGGGGCACAGATACGCAGTATTTT.

A note on this clonotype: At one end, the junction sequence differs from germline, possibly due to a read error. V gene TRBV11-3 combines with J gene TRBJ1-3; D is ambiguous. The CDR3 totals 15 residues. Per the germline V gene, CDR1 is SGHNT and CDR2 is YENEEA. CDR3 coding DNA: TGTGTCAGCAGCCCTAGACAAATCTCTCGAAACACCATATATTTT. Translated, it gives CVSSPRQISRNTIYF.

This clonotype was detected ten times or more. V and J are TRBV12-3 or TRBV12-4 and TRBJ2-2, with no clear D. The CDR3 is 12 residues long. The V and J ends lost 6 bases and 5 bases respectively, with 7 bases between them. CDR3 nucleotides: TGTGCCAGCAGCTACTTAACCGGGGAGCTGTTTTTT. It encodes CASSYLTGELFF.

In regard to this clonotype: This could be a read error, since a much larger clone is one nucleotide away. J is TRBJ1-2 and V is TRBV12-5; no clear D gene. This CDR3 spans 12 amino acids. The germline CDR1 and CDR2 sequences are LGHNT and FRNRAP. The CDR3 DNA sequence: TGTACTAGTGGTGAGCAGTCATATGGCTACACCTTC. Its protein is CTSGEQSYGYTF.

Concerning this clonotype itself: One junction end does not reproduce the germline sequence, and a read error may be involved. The chain employs TRBV28 and TRBJ2-1; D not resolved. This CDR3 comprises 12 residues. Per germline, CDR1 MDHEN and CDR2 SYDVKM. In nucleotides, the CDR3 is TGTGCCAGCAGTTTAGTAGTCCATGAGCAGTTTTTC. Translated: CASSLVVHEQFF.

As regards this clonotype: This may arise from a read error, as a much more abundant clone is one base away. This chain joins TRBV6-2 or TRBV6-3 and TRBJ2-1; a possible D gene is TRBD2 (5 bases). CDR3 length: 15 amino acids. Germline CDR1 and CDR2: MNHEY and SVGEGT. V lost 7 bases, J lost 2 bases, and 15 bases lay in between. In nucleotides, the CDR3 is TGTGCCAGCAACTCAGAGCGGCTGACCTACAATGAGCAGTTCTTC. It encodes CASNSERLTYNEQFF.

The chain recombines TRBV6-2 or TRBV6-3 with TRBJ2-7, with no clear D. Germline CDR1 and CDR2: MNHEY and SVGEGT. This CDR3 is 14 amino acids long. V was shortened by 7 bases and J by 0 bases, with 13 bases between the two germline ends. DNA for the CDR3: TGTGCCAGCACACAGTCTCCAAACTCCTACGAGCAGTACTTC. Amino acid sequence: CASTQSPNSYEQYF.

Comment on this clonotype: The CDR3 does not close with the conserved phenylalanine or tryptophan, likely indicating a read error. This chain joins TRBV20-1 and TRBJ2-4; D possibly corresponds to TRBD2 (6 bases). The CDR3 has 12 residues. V dropped 5 bases and J dropped 13 bases, with 18 bases sitting between them. Germline CDR1 DFQATT, CDR2 SNEGSKA (reference sequence). The chain's CDR3 is CSAPIPSEDQYL. CDR3 nucleotide sequence: TGCAGTGCTCCGATCCCTAGCGAGGACCAGTACTTA.

On this clonotype: A single base separates this from a much larger clone, so it may be a read error. The chain couples TRBV20-1 to TRBJ2-3; D may be TRBD2 (5 bases). The CDR3 sequence is 14 residues long. Per the germline V gene, CDR1 is DFQATT and CDR2 is SNEGSKA (reference sequence). The CDR3 bases are TGCAGTGCTAGAGATCAGGACTTCACAGATACGCTGTATTTT. It translates to CSARDQDFTDTLYF.

This chain joins TRBV11-2 and TRBJ1-2, with D maybe TRBD1 (5 bases). CDR1 is SGHAT, CDR2 FQNNGV, per germline. Deletions cut 10 bases from V and 1 base from J, with 28 bases between. CDR3 length: 18 residues. CDR3 in amino acids: CAKITLWGTAGINYGYTF. The CDR3 region has the DNA TGTGCCAAGATTACTCTATGGGGCACCGCAGGAATTAACTATGGCTACACCTTC.

This clonotype showed up just once. This may arise from a read error, as a much more abundant clone is one base away. The rearrangement joins TRBV6-2 or TRBV6-3 to TRBJ2-4; 7 bases are a match to TRBD2. J was trimmed by 3 bases and V by 6 bases; bases with no gene match: 20. The CDR3 loop spans 19 amino acids. From germline, CDR1 is MNHEY and CDR2 SVGEGT. The chain's CDR3 is CASSLGGAGRDVVKNIQYF. CDR3 coding DNA: TGTGCCAGCAGCCTCGGGGGAGCGGGACGCGACGTAGTCAAAAACATTCAGTACTTC.

The CDR3, as DNA: TGCAGCCCCGGGCACCCGAAGGGGGTCTCATACGAGCAGTACTTC. It codes for CSPGHPKGVSYEQYF. The gene calls are TRBV29-1 and TRBJ2-7; D perhaps matches TRBD1 (6 bases). The CDR3 runs 15 residues. V lost 8 bases, J lost 4 bases, and 24 bases lay in between. CDR1 is SQVTM and CDR2 is ANQGSEA in the germline V gene.

In the case of this clonotype: A clone one base away is much larger, so this may be a read error. The chain has TRBV6-1 and TRBJ2-3; D could derive from TRBD1 or TRBD2 (5 bases each). Trimming left V 0 bases short and J 10 bases short, with 14 bases between. From germline, CDR1 is MNHNS and CDR2 SASEGT. The CDR3 totals 14 residues. CDR3 sequence: CASSEALTERSQYF. Written as DNA, the CDR3 is TGTGCCAGCAGTGAAGCCCTGACAGAGCGGTCGCAGTATTTT.

Note on this clonotype: An end of the junction does not agree with germline; a read error may underlie this. This chain connects TRBV6-2 or TRBV6-3 to TRBJ2-5; D is unresolved. This CDR3 region has 13 residues. In germline, CDR1 is MNHEY, CDR2 SVGEGT. In nucleotides, the CDR3 is TGTGACAGCAGTATCGTTGGGCAAGAGACCCAATACTTC. As protein: CDSSIVGQETQYF.

Turning to this clonotype: A junction end diverges from the germline sequence, so it may reflect a read error. The chain combines TRBV11-1 with TRBJ2-1; D not certain. The germline CDR1 and CDR2 sequences are SGHAT and FQDESV (reference sequence). This CDR3 contains 15 residues. This CDR3 is CASSLLETCFNEQFF. CDR3 in DNA: TGCGCCAGCAGCTTATTGGAGACATGTTTCAATGAGCAGTTCTTC.

Note on this clonotype: The junction differs from germline at one of its ends, possibly a read error. The CDR3 DNA follows: TGTACCAGCAGACGTGACAGCCTTAGGGGTAACACTGAAGCTTTCTTT. Translation: CTSRRDSLRGNTEAFF. The chain joins TRBV11-2 to TRBJ1-1; tentative D call: TRBD1 (5 bases). In germline, CDR1 is SGHAT, CDR2 FQNNGV. The CDR3 runs 16 residues. Full variable domain (missing parts from reference TRBV11-2 and TRBJ1-1): EAGVAQSPRYKIIEKRQSVAFWCNPISGHATLYWYQQILGQGPKLLIQFQNNGVVDDSQLPKDRFSAERLKGVDSTLKIQPAKLEDSAVYLCTSRRDSLRGNTEAFFGQGTRLTVV.

A note on this clonotype: A much larger clone lies a single base off, so this may be a read error. This rearrangement joins TRBV13 to TRBJ1-2; a possible D gene is TRBD1 (5 bases). The germline CDR1 and CDR2 sequences are PRHDT and FYEKMQ (reference sequence). This CDR3 has 12 residues. Between the trimmed V and J ends, which lost 4 bases and 8 bases, there was a span of 11 bases. DNA for the CDR3: TGTGCCAGCAGCTGTGGACAAGGAGGCTACACCTTC. Encoded protein: CASSCGQGGYTF.

Of note for this clonotype: The junction and the germline gene differ at one end; a read error may be behind it. This chain uses TRBV12-3 or TRBV12-4 with TRBJ1-2; TRBD1 is a possible D gene (6 bases). The CDR3 spans 15 residues. The CDR3 loop reads CASSEQGRADYGCTF. CDR3 bases: TGTGCCAGCAGTGAGCAGGGGCGAGCGGACTATGGCTGCACCTTC.

This clonotype was detected only once. Here the CDR3 omits its conserved ending phenylalanine or tryptophan, so a read error is the likely source. The rearrangement joins TRBV20-1 to TRBJ2-1; 7 bases line up with TRBD2. CDR1 is DFQATT and CDR2 is SNEGSKA in the germline V gene (reference sequence). The CDR3 is 15 residues long. In DNA form, the CDR3 reads TGTAGTGCTGAGCAGATCGGGAGGACCGACAATGAGCAGTTCCTC. Translated: CSAEQIGRTDNEQFL.

This clonotype was found a few times. The V gene is TRBV11-2, the J gene TRBJ1-2; 8 bases map to TRBD1. The trim removed 8 bases at V and 4 bases at J, leaving 6 bases unmatched. From germline, CDR1 is SGHAT and CDR2 FQNNGV. The CDR3 is 13 residues long. Written as DNA, the CDR3 is TGTGCCAGCTCAGGGGGCGGTTTCTATGGCTACACCTTC. Translated: CASSGGGFYGYTF.

This clonotype was counted ten times or more. The chain has TRBV6-1 and TRBJ1-1, with D unresolved. The germline gives CDR1 MNHNS, CDR2 SASEGT. The CDR3 is made up of 14 amino acids. Trimming took off 1 base at V and 1 base at J, with 7 bases between the two ends. The CDR3 region has the DNA TGTGCCAGCAGTGAAGTGACGGGGAACACTGAAGCTTTCTTT. Amino acid sequence: CASSEVTGNTEAFF.

About this clonotype itself: This sequence may be a read error, since a much larger clone differs from it by one base. The chain couples TRBV10-2 to TRBJ2-5; TRBD2 matches at 8 bases. Germline lookup yields CDR1 WSHSY and CDR2 SAAADI. This CDR3 spans 13 amino acids. V gave up 5 bases and J gave up 7 bases; unmatched junction bases: 6. The CDR3, as DNA: TGCGCCAGCAGTAGTAGCGGGGCAGCGACCCAGTACTTC. Encoded protein: CASSSSGAATQYF.